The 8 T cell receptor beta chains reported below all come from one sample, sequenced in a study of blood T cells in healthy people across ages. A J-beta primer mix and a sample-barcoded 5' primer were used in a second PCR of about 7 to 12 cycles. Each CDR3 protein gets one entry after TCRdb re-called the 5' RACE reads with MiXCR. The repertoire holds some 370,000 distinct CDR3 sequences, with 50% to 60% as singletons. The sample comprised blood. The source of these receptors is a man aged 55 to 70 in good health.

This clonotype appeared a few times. The CDR3 reads CAWSVLNRETQYF. In DNA form, the CDR3 reads TGTGCCTGGAGTGTACTGAACCGAGAGACCCAGTACTTC. The chain couples TRBV30 to TRBJ2-5; D is unresolved. V shed 0 bases and J shed 4 bases, with 9 bases lying between them. Germline CDR1 GTSNPN, CDR2 SVGIG (reference sequence). This CDR3 region has 13 residues.

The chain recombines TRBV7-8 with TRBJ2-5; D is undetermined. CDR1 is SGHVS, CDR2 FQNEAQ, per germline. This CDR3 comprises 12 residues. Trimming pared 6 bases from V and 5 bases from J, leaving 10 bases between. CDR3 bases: TGTGCCAGCAGGCGGATCAAGGAGACCCAGTACTTC. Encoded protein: CASRRIKETQYF.

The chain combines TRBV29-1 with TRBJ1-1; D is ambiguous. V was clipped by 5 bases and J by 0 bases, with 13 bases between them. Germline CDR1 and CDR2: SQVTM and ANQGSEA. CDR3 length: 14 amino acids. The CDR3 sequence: CSVPDGPMNTEAFF. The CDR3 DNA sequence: TGCAGCGTTCCAGACGGTCCCATGAACACTGAAGCTTTCTTT.

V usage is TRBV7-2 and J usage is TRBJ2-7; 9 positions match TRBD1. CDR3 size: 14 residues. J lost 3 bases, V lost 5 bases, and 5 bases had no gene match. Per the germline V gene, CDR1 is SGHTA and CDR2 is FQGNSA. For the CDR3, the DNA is TGTGCCAGCAGCGCCGGGACAGGGTACTACGAGCAGTACTTC. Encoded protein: CASSAGTGYYEQYF.

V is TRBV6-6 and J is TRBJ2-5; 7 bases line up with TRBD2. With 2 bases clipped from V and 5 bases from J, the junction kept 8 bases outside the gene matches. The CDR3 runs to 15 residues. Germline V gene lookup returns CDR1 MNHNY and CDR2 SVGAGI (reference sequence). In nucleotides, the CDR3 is TGTGCCAGCAGTTACGTGGGAGCCGGGGGGGAGACCCAGTACTTC. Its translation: CASSYVGAGGETQYF.

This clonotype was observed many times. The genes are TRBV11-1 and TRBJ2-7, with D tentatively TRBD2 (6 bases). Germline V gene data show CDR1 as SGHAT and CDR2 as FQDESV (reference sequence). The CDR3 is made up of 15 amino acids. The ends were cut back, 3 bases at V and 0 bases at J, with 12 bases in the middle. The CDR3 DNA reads TGTGCCAGCAGCTTTTCCGCGGGACCCTCCTACGAGCAGTACTTC. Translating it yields CASSFSAGPSYEQYF.

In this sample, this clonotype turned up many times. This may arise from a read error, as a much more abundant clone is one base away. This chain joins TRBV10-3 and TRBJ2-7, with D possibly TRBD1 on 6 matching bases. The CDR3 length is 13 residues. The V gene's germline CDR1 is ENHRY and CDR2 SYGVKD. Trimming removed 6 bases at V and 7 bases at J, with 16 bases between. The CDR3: CAIRTGTHNEQYF. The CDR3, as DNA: TGTGCCATCAGAACAGGGACCCACAATGAGCAGTACTTC.

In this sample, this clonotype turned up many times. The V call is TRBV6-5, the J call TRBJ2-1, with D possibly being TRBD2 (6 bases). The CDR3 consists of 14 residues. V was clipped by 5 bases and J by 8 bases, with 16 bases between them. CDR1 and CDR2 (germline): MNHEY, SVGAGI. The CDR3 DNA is TGTGCCAGCAGTCGGGAGTATGGCGTCGATGAGCAGTTCTTC. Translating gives CASSREYGVDEQFF.